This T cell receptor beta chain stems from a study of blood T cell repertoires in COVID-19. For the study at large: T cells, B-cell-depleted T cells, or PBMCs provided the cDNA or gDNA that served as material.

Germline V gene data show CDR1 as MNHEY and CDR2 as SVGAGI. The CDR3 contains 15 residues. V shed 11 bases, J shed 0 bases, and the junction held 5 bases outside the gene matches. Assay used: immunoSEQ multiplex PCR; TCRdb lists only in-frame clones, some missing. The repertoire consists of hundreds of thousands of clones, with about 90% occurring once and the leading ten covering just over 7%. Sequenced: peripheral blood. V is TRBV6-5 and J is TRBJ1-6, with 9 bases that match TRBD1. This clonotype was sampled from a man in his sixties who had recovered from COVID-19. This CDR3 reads CAGDRGSSYNSPLHF. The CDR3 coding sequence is TGTGCCGGAGACAGGGGGAGCTCCTATAATTCACCCCTCCACTTT.